Detailed here is one TCR beta chain. Its target is not known. These data come from a study of memory CD4+ T cells and cytomegalovirus serostatus. The sort gate was single viable CD3+CD4+CD8-CD45RO+ cells for memory CD4+ T cells. Serum IgG to CMV pp150, pp28, p38 and p52 defined serostatus. CD4+ T cells were isolated by positive magnetic selection. Study conclusions and caveats: Of 150 to 200 reported CMV TCRbeta sequences, 65 to 85 were found in memory CD4+ repertoires.

Using immunoSEQ multiplex PCR, the repertoire was profiled, and TCRdb retains in-frame clones only, with some absent. The data show about 53,000 clones, about 81% seen once. The source of this sequence is an adult in good health and CMV-seronegative. The sequencing sample was made of memory CD4+ T cells from blood.

The CDR3 region is CASSFLRYTAYEQYF. CDR3 nucleotide sequence: TGTGCCAGCAGCTTTCTCCGTTACACGGCCTACGAGCAGTACTTC. V usage is TRBV5-6 and J usage is TRBJ2-7; the D is unclear. Germline lookup yields CDR1 SGHDT and CDR2 YYEEEE. CDR3 length: 15 residues. Trimming stripped 2 bases from V and 2 bases from J, with 14 bases between.